A selection of T cell receptor beta chains follows, all from one sample in a study of shared clonotypes between healthy human individuals. This table comes from immunoSEQ multiplex PCR, and its TCRdb copy is limited to in-frame clones, with some not included. The sample carries about 1 million clones, about 77% recorded once. The specimen sequenced was memory CD4+ T cells sorted from blood. The receptors were gathered from a man aged 18-30 years in good health. Both conserved end residues are part of each CDR3. The order of the fields is clone size, V gene, J gene, D gene, CDR3 protein, CDR3 DNA. A D gene is named only where the DNA matches it firmly. For some rows the clone size is stated as once, few or many, or as a class when expanded; others skip it.

size: once
V: TRBV5-1
J: TRBJ2-7
D: TRBD1
CDR3: CASSFNRGPQYEQYF
DNA: TGCGCCAGCAGCTTTAACAGGGGCCCCCAGTACGAGCAGTACTTC

size: once
V: TRBV7-2
J: TRBJ2-3
D: TRBD2
CDR3: CASSLGGGSSDTQYF
DNA: TGTGCCAGCAGCTTAGGGGGCGGGAGTAGTGATACGCAGTATTTT

size: -
V: TRBV28
J: TRBJ1-6
D: TRBD1
CDR3: CASSITGGSNSPLHF
DNA: TGTGCCAGCAGTATAACAGGGGGTTCGAATTCACCCCTCCACTTT

size: -
V: TRBV6-1
J: TRBJ2-3
D: -
CDR3: CASRTWDSTDTQYF
DNA: TGTGCCAGCAGAACGTGGGATAGCACAGATACGCAGTATTTT

size: -
V: TRBV5-1
J: TRBJ1-1
D: TRBD1
CDR3: CASSSLTGGTTEAFF
DNA: TGCGCCAGCAGCTCTTTGACAGGGGGCACGACTGAAGCTTTCTTT

size: many
V: TRBV19
J: TRBJ2-3
D: -
CDR3: CASSYGQGPTDTQYF
DNA: TGTGCCAGTAGTTACGGCCAGGGCCCAACAGATACGCAGTATTTT

size: -
V: TRBV30
J: TRBJ2-5
D: -
CDR3: CAWSVGLAQETQYF
DNA: TGTGCCTGGAGTGTAGGGCTAGCGCAAGAGACCCAGTACTTC

size: many
V: TRBV11-1
J: TRBJ1-6
D: -
CDR3: CASSLLQGGGSPLHF
DNA: TGTGCCAGCAGCCTCTTACAGGGAGGGGGATCACCCCTCCACTTT

size: -
V: TRBV25-1
J: TRBJ2-5
D: TRBD1
CDR3: CASSEFGTAQETQYF
DNA: TGTGCCAGCAGTGAATTCGGGACAGCTCAAGAGACCCAGTACTTC

size: -
V: TRBV10-3
J: TRBJ2-5
D: -
CDR3: CAISESSRQETQYF
DNA: TGTGCCATCAGTGAGTCTAGCAGGCAAGAGACCCAGTACTTC

size: -
V: TRBV18
J: TRBJ2-5
D: -
CDR3: CASSPIGQETQYF
DNA: TGTGCCAGCTCACCAATAGGCCAAGAGACCCAGTACTTC

size: once
V: TRBV5-4
J: TRBJ1-1
D: TRBD1
CDR3: CASSSLDRGLADTEAFF
DNA: TGTGCCAGCAGCTCCCTGGACAGGGGGTTGGCGGACACTGAAGCTTTCTTT

size: -
V: TRBV11-2
J: TRBJ1-2
D: TRBD1
CDR3: CASSSDRAAGYTF
DNA: TGTGCCAGCAGCTCGGACAGGGCTGCGGGCTACACCTTC

size: -
V: TRBV18
J: TRBJ2-5
D: -
CDR3: CASSQSQRGETQYF
DNA: TGTGCCAGCTCACAGTCTCAAAGGGGGGAGACCCAGTACTTC

size: -
V: TRBV30
J: TRBJ2-3
D: -
CDR3: CAWSVKGLGLGDTQYF
DNA: TGTGCCTGGAGTGTGAAGGGTTTAGGCCTCGGGGATACGCAGTATTTT

size: -
V: TRBV7-2
J: TRBJ1-1
D: -
CDR3: CASSFQGMGNTEAFF
DNA: TGTGCCAGCAGCTTTCAGGGTATGGGGAACACTGAAGCTTTCTTT

size: -
V: TRBV6-5
J: TRBJ1-1
D: TRBD1
CDR3: CASSAGTGLNTEAFF
DNA: TGTGCCAGCAGTGCCGGGACAGGGCTGAACACTGAAGCTTTCTTT